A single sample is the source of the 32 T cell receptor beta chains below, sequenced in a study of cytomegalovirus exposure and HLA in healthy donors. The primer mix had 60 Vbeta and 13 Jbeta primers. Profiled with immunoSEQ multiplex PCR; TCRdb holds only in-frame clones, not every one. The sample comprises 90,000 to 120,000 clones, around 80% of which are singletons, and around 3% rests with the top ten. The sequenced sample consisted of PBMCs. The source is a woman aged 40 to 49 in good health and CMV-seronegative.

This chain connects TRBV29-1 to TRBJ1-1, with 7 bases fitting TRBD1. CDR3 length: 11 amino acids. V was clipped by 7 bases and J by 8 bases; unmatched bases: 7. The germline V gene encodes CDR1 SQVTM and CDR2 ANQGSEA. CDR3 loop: CSDGTDSEAFF. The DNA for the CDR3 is TGCAGCGACGGGACAGACTCCGAAGCTTTCTTT.

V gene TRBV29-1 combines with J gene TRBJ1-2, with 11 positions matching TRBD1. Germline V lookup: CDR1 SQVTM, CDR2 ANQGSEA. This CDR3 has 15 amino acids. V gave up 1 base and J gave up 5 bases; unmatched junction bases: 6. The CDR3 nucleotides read TGCAGCGTTGAAGGTTCAGGACAGGGGGCTTATGGCTACACCTTC. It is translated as CSVEGSGQGAYGYTF.

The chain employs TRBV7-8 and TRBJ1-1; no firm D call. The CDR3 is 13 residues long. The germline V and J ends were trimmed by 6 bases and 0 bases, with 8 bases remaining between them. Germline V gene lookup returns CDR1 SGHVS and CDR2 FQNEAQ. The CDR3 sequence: CASRQDMNTEAFF. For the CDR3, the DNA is TGTGCCAGCAGGCAGGATATGAACACTGAAGCTTTCTTT.

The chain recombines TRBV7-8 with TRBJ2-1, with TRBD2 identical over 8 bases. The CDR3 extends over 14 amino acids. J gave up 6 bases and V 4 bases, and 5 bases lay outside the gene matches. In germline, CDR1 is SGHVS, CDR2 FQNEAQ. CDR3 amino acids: CASSSVGLANEQFF. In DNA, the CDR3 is TGTGCCAGCAGCTCAGTCGGACTAGCCAATGAGCAGTTCTTC.

This CDR3 is CASSFRLAGLTYEQYF. The CDR3 coding sequence is TGTGCCAGCAGCTTCAGACTAGCGGGGCTCACCTACGAGCAGTACTTC. The rearrangement uses TRBV7-6 and TRBJ2-7; 11 bases align to TRBD2. The germline CDR1 and CDR2 sequences are SGHVS and FNYEAQ. CDR3 length: 16 amino acids. With V trimmed by 3 bases and J by 2 bases, 6 bases remained unmatched.

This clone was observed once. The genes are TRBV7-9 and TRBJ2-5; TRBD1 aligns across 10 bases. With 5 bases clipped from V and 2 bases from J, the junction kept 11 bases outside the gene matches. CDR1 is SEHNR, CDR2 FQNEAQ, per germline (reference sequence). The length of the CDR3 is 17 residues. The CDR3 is CASSTGQGIGQQETQYF. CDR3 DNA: TGTGCCAGCAGCACGGGACAGGGGATCGGCCAACAAGAGACCCAGTACTTC.

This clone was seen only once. The CDR3 DNA reads as TGTGCCAGCGTACTAGCCGGGGAGCTGTTTTTT. The encoded protein is CASVLAGELFF. The chain joins TRBV18 to TRBJ2-2, with D perhaps matching TRBD2 (5 bases). This CDR3 has 11 amino acids. V was pared by 8 bases and J by 6 bases, with 7 bases between. Germline CDR1 and CDR2: KGHSH and LQKENI. The whole variable domain, filled in from reference TRBV18 and TRBJ2-2, reads NAGVMQNPRHLVRRRGQEARLRCSPMKGHSHVYWYRQLPEEGLKFMVYLQKENIIDESGMPKERFSAEFPKEGPSILRIQQVVRGDSAAYFCASVLAGELFFGEGSRLTVL.

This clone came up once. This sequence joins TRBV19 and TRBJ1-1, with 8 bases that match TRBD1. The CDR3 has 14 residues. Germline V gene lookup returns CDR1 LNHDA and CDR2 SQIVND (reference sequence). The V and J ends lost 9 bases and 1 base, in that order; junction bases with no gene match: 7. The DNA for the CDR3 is TGTGCCAGCCTAAGGACAGGGACGAACACTGAAGCTTTCTTT. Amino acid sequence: CASLRTGTNTEAFF.

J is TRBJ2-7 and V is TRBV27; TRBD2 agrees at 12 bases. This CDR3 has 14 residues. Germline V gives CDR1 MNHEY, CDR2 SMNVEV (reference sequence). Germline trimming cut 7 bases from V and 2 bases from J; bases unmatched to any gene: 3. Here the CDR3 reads CASTRTSGAYEQYF. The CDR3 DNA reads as TGTGCCAGCACCAGGACTAGCGGGGCCTACGAGCAGTACTTC.

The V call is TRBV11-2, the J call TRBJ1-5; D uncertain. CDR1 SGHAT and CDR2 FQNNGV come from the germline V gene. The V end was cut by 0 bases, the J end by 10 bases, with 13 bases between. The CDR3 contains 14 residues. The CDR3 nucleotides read TGTGCCAGCAGCTTAGATCAGGTTGCGAGCCCCCAGCATTTT. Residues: CASSLDQVASPQHF.

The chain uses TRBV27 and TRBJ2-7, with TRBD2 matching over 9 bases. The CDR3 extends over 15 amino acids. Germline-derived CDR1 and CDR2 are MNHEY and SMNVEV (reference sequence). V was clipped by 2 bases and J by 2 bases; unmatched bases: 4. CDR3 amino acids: CASSLISGSPYEQYF. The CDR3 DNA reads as TGTGCCAGCAGTTTAATTAGCGGGAGTCCCTACGAGCAGTACTTC.

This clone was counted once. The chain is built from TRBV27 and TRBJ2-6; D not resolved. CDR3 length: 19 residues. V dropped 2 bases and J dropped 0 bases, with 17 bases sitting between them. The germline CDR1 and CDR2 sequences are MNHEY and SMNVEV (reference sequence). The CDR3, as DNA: TGTGCCAGCAGTTTAGTCCGGTCCACCTCATACTCTGGGGCCAACGTCCTGACTTTC. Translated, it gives CASSLVRSTSYSGANVLTF.

The CDR3 reads CASSFLGQGDQETQYF. DNA for the CDR3: TGTGCCAGCAGTTTTTTGGGACAGGGCGATCAAGAGACCCAGTACTTC. The chain uses TRBV28 and TRBJ2-5, with TRBD1 matching 9 bases. V shed 3 bases and J 2 bases; nucleotides not matched to a gene: 7. Germline-derived CDR1 and CDR2 are MDHEN and SYDVKM. The CDR3 totals 16 residues.

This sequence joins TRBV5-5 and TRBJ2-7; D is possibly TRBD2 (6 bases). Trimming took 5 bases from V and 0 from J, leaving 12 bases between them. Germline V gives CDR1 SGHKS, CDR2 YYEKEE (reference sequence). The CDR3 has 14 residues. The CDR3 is CASSGGSGSYEQYF. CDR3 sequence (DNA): TGTGCCAGCAGTGGGGGTAGCGGCTCCTACGAGCAGTACTTC.

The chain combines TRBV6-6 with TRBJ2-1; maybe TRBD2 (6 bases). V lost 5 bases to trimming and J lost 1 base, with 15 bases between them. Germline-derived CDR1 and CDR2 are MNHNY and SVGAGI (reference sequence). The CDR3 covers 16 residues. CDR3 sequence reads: CASSLGRSISYNEQFF. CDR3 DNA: TGTGCCAGCAGTCTGGGGAGGTCAATATCCTACAATGAGCAGTTCTTC.

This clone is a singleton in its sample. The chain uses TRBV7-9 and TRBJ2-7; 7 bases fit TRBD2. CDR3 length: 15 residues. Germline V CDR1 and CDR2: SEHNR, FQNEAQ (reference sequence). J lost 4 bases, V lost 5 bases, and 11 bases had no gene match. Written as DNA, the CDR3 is TGTGCCAGCAGCCTCGTGGCGGGGGAACTTTACGAGCAGTACTTC. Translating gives CASSLVAGELYEQYF. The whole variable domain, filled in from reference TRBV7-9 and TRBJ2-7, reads DTGVSQNPRHKITKRGQNVTFRCDPISEHNRLYWYRQTLGQGPEFLTYFQNEAQLEKSRLLSDRFSAERPKGSFSTLEIQRTEQGDSAMYLCASSLVAGELYEQYFGPGTRLTVT.

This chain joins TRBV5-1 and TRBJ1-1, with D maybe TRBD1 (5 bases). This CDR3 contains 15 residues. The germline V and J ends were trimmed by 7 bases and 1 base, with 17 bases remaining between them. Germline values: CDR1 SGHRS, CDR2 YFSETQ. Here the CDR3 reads CASRADIRGNTEAFF. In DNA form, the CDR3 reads TGCGCCAGCCGTGCGGATATTAGGGGGAACACTGAAGCTTTCTTT.

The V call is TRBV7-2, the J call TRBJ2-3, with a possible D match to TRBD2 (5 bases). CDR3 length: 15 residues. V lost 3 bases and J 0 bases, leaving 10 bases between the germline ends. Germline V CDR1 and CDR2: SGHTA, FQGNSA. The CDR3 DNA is TGTGCCAGCAGCTTGCTAGGCGGGAGCACAGATACGCAGTATTTT. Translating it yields CASSLLGGSTDTQYF.

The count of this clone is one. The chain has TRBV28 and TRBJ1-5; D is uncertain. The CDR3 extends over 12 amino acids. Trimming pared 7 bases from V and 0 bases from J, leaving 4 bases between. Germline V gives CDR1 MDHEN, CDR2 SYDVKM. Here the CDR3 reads CASTVSNQPQHF. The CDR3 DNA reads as TGTGCCAGCACCGTTAGCAATCAGCCCCAGCATTTT.

CDR3 protein: CASSLSRHTGELFF. The DNA for the CDR3 is TGTGCCAGCAGCTTATCGAGGCACACCGGGGAGCTGTTTTTT. J is TRBJ2-2 and V is TRBV7-2; D is undetermined. CDR1 is SGHTA and CDR2 is FQGNSA in the germline V gene. The V end was cut by 2 bases, the J end by 3 bases, with 7 bases between. CDR3 length: 14 residues.

CDR3: CASSQAGTGDYEQYF. The CDR3 bases are TGCGCCAGCAGCCAAGCCGGGACAGGGGACTACGAGCAGTACTTC. The chain joins TRBV4-3 to TRBJ2-7; 10 bases match TRBD1. Losses at the gene ends were 1 base for V and 3 bases for J; bases not matched to a gene: 3. The CDR3 sequence is 15 residues long. Germline V gene data show CDR1 as LGHNA and CDR2 as YSLEER.

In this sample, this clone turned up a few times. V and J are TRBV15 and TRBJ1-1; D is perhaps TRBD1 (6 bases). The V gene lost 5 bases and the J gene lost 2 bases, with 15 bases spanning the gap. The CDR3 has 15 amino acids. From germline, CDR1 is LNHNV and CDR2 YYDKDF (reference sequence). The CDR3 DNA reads TGTGCCACCAGCCTAGACGGGACACATAACACTGAAGCTTTCTTT. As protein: CATSLDGTHNTEAFF.

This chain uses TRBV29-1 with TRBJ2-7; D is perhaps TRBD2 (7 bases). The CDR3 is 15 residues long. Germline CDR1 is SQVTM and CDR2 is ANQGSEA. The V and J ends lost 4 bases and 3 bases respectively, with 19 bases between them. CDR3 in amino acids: CSVAGGQIELYEQYF. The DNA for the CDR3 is TGCAGCGTTGCCGGGGGGCAGATAGAGCTCTACGAGCAGTACTTC.

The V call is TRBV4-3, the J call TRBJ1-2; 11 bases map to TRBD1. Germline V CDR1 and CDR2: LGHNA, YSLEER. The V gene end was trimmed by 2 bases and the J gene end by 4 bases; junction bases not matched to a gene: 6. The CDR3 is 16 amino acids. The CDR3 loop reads CASSQLGGQGGYGYTF. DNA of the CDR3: TGCGCCAGCAGCCAATTGGGGGGACAGGGGGGCTATGGCTACACCTTC.

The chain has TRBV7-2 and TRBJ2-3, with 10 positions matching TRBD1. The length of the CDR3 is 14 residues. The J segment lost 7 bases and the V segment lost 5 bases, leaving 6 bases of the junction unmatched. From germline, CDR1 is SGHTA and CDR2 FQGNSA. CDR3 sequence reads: CASSRTGGMYTQYF. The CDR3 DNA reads TGTGCCAGCAGCCGGACAGGGGGAATGTATACGCAGTATTTT.

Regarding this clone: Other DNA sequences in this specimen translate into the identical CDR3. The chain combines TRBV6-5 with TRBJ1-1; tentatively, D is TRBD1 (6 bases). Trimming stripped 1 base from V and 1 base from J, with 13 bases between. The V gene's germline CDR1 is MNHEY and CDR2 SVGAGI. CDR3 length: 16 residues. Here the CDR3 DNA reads TGTGCCAGCAGTTACTGGGGGCAGGGCAGGAACACTGAAGCTTTCTTT. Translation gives CASSYWGQGRNTEAFF.

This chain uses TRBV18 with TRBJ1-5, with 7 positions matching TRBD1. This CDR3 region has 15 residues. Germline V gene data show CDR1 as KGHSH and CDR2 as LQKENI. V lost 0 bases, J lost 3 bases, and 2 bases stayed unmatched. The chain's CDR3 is CASSPPGQNNQPQHF. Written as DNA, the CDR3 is TGTGCCAGCTCACCACCGGGACAGAACAATCAGCCCCAGCATTTT.

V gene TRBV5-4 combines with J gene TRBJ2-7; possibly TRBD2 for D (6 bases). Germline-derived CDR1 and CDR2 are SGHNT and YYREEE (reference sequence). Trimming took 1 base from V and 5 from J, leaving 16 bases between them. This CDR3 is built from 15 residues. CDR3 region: CASSLYRGSNDEQYF. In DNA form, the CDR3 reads TGTGCCAGCAGCTTGTACCGGGGGAGCAACGACGAGCAGTACTTC.

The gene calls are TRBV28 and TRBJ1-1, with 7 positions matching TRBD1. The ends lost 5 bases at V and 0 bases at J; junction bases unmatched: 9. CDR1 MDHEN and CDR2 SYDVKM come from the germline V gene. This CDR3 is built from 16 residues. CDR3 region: CASSPITGVMNTEAFF. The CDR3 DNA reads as TGTGCCAGCAGTCCAATTACAGGGGTTATGAACACTGAAGCTTTCTTT.

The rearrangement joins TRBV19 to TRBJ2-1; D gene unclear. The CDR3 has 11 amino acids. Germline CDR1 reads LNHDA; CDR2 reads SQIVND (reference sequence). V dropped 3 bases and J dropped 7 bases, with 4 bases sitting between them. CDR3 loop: CASSIRNEQFF. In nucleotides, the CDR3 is TGTGCCAGTAGTATCCGTAATGAGCAGTTCTTC.

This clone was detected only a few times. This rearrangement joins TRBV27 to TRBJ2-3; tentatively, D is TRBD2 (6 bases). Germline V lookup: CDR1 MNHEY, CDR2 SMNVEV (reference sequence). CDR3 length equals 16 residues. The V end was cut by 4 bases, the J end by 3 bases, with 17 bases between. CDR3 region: CASSSGTLRVTDTQYF. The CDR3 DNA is TGTGCCAGCAGTTCCGGGACTTTGAGAGTGACAGATACGCAGTATTTT.

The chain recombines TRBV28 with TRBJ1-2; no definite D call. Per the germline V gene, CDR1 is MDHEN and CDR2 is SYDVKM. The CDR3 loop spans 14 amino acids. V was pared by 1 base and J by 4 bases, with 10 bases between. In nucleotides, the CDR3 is TGTGCCAGCAGTTTATCGGGGTTTGGCTATGGCTACACCTTC. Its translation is CASSLSGFGYGYTF.